These T cell receptor beta chains were read from a single sample in a study of cytomegalovirus exposure and HLA in healthy donors. This table comes from immunoSEQ multiplex PCR, and its TCRdb copy is limited to in-frame clones, with some not included. With 30,000 to 40,000 clones in the sample, the ten largest clones hold 3.4%. Sequencing was carried out using PBMCs. The receptors here all came from a woman in her 40s in good health and CMV-seropositive. CDR3s include the opening cysteine and the closing phenylalanine or tryptophan. D genes are given only for firm matches.

j_gene,d_gene,v_gene,CDR3nt,CDR3aa
TRBJ1-1,NA,TRBV18,TGTGCCAGCTCACCACCTTTCGCGCAGGGCACTGAAGCTTTCTTT,CASSPPFAQGTEAFF
TRBJ1-3,NA,TRBV6-5,TGTGCCAGCAGTTACTCCTTTCGCGGCAACACCATATATTTT,CASSYSFRGNTIYF
TRBJ1-1,NA,TRBV6-1,TGTGCCAGCAGTTCAACAACAGCTGAAGCTTTCTTT,CASSSTTAEAFF
TRBJ2-3,TRBD2,TRBV13,TGTGCCAGCAAACGCGGGAGGGCCATAGATACGCAGTATTTT,CASKRGRAIDTQYF
TRBJ2-2,TRBD2,TRBV4-1,TGCGCCAGCAGCCAAGGACTAGCGGGAGAGACCGGGGAGCTGTTTTTT,CASSQGLAGETGELFF
TRBJ2-7,TRBD1,TRBV27,TGTGCCAGCAGTATTAATTGGGGACAGAACTACGAGCAGTACTTC,CASSINWGQNYEQYF
TRBJ2-7,NA,TRBV27,TGTGCCAGCAGCTTCTTCCAGGGCGATTCCTACGAGCAGTACTTC,CASSFFQGDSYEQYF
TRBJ1-2,NA,TRBV18,TGTGCCAGCTCACCACAGGGGGTCTATGGCTACACCTTC,CASSPQGVYGYTF
TRBJ2-1,NA,TRBV7-9,TGTGCCAGCAGCAGCGCTGGACTGGGGCGGGGTGAGCAGTTCTTC,CASSSAGLGRGEQFF
TRBJ1-1,NA,TRBV29-1,TGCAGCGTCCGACAGCTTATGAACACTGAAGCTTTCTTT,CSVRQLMNTEAFF
TRBJ1-1,NA,TRBV28,TGTGCCAGCAGTTCGAGGAGGGAAGCTTTCTTT,CASSSRREAFF
TRBJ2-3,TRBD2,TRBV7-3,TGTGCCAGCAGCGCCCAGGGACTAGCGGAAACAGATACGCAGTATTTT,CASSAQGLAETDTQYF
TRBJ2-3,TRBD2,TRBV4-1,TGCGCCAGCAGTAGCGGGAGGGTCACAGATACGCAGTATTTT,CASSSGRVTDTQYF
TRBJ1-2,NA,TRBV7-8,TGTGCCAGCTCAGAGAGGTTCCGCTATGGCTACACCTTC,CASSERFRYGYTF
TRBJ1-2,NA,TRBV7-2,TGTGCCAGCAGCTTAGGACAGTCCTATGGCTACACCTTC,CASSLGQSYGYTF
TRBJ1-1,NA,TRBV7-2,TGTGCCAGCAGCTTAGGGACTGGGCCCACTGAAGCTTTCTTT,CASSLGTGPTEAFF
TRBJ1-2,TRBD1,TRBV27,TGTGCCAGCACCCCAGACTCAGGGGGCAAGTATGGCTACACCTTC,CASTPDSGGKYGYTF
TRBJ2-2,NA,TRBV5-1,TGCGCCAGCAGCTTGATGTTACAGGGGACTGCCGGCGGGGAGCTGTTTTTT,CASSLMLQGTAGGELFF
TRBJ2-2,TRBD1,TRBV30,TGTGCCGGGAGTGTACAGGGGGATGGCACCGGGGAGCTGTTTTTT,CAGSVQGDGTGELFF
TRBJ1-1,NA,TRBV29-1,TGCAGCGTTGAGGGGAGGGACACTGAAGCTTTCTTT,CSVEGRDTEAFF
TRBJ2-5,TRBD2,TRBV4-1,TGCGCCAGCAGCCAAGTGGGCGGGAGCCCAGAGACCCAGTACTTC,CASSQVGGSPETQYF
TRBJ2-3,TRBD2,TRBV11-1,TGTGCCAGCAGCATACTAGCGGAGACGCGTGATACGCAGTATTTT,CASSILAETRDTQYF
TRBJ1-3,NA,TRBV28,TGTGCCAGCAGTTTGGGCAGTAATGTGTTACCCGGAAACACCATATATTTT,CASSLGSNVLPGNTIYF
TRBJ2-1,NA,TRBV7-6,TGTGCCAGCAGCTCCCCCATCTACAATGAGCAGTTCTTC,CASSSPIYNEQFF
TRBJ2-1,NA,TRBV6-1,TGTGCCAGCAGTGAAGGGCCGGGTTACCCCTACAATGAGCAGTTCTTC,CASSEGPGYPYNEQFF
TRBJ2-2,NA,TRBV19,TGTGCCAGTAGTTCGCCGGGAACTAGCAGTGGGGAGCTGTTTTTT,CASSSPGTSSGELFF
TRBJ2-7,NA,TRBV7-2,TGTGCCAGCAGCTTTGGACTCTCCTACTACGAGCAGTACTTC,CASSFGLSYYEQYF
TRBJ1-2,TRBD1,TRBV30,TGTGCCTGGAGAAAGAAGGGGGCGGGTGGCTACACCTTC,CAWRKKGAGGYTF
TRBJ1-1,TRBD1,TRBV19,TGTGCCAGTAGCACGTATCCGGGACAGGGGATATTTGGAGCTTTCTTT,CASSTYPGQGIFGAFF
TRBJ2-1,TRBD1,TRBV6-4,TGTGCCAGCAGTTTTACCCCGGGACAGGGGCAGTTCTTC,CASSFTPGQGQFF
TRBJ2-7,NA,TRBV7-9,TGTGCCAGCAGTCGAGCGGAGGTCTACGAGCAGTACTTC,CASSRAEVYEQYF
TRBJ1-5,TRBD1,TRBV6-5,TGTGCCAGCAGCTTGACAGGGGAAAGCAATCAGCACCAGCATTTT,CASSLTGESNQHQHF
TRBJ1-4,NA,TRBV9,TGTGCCAGCAGCGTAGATGGGCGGGCGGATGAAAAACTGTTTTTT,CASSVDGRADEKLFF
TRBJ1-4,TRBD1,TRBV6-5,TGTGCCAGCAGTTCCGGCGGACAGGGGAATGAAAAACTGTTTTTT,CASSSGGQGNEKLFF
TRBJ2-7,NA,TRBV5-1,TGCGCCAGCAGCTTGCCGCTAGCTACCGAGCAGTACTTC,CASSLPLATEQYF
TRBJ2-2,TRBD1,TRBV4-2,TGTGCCAGCAGCCGCGGACAGGCGAACACCGGGGAGCTGTTTTTT,CASSRGQANTGELFF
TRBJ1-1,TRBD1,TRBV29-1,TGCAGCGTTGAAGTGACAGGGTCGGGGAACACTGAAGCTTTCTTT,CSVEVTGSGNTEAFF
TRBJ1-2,NA,TRBV25-1,TGTGCCAGCAGTGACACATGGGGCGATAAGGGCTACACCTTC,CASSDTWGDKGYTF
TRBJ2-1,NA,TRBV19,TGTGCCAGTAGTATATCGTCAGGGATAGTCATGGGTGAGCAGTTCTTC,CASSISSGIVMGEQFF
TRBJ1-2,NA,TRBV6-5,TGTGCCAGCAGTTACTCAGGGCTAGCGGAGGGTGGCTACACCTTC,CASSYSGLAEGGYTF
TRBJ1-4,TRBD1,TRBV7-9,TGTGCCAGCAGCTTTCCAATCGGGACAGGGGCTGAAAAACTGTTTTTT,CASSFPIGTGAEKLFF
TRBJ1-2,NA,TRBV6-1,TGTGCCAGCAGTGGCCGGGACACCTCTAACTATGGCTACACCTTC,CASSGRDTSNYGYTF
TRBJ2-5,NA,TRBV7-6,TGTGCCAGCAGCTTCACTACGCCCCCAGGGAAGACCCAGTACTTC,CASSFTTPPGKTQYF
TRBJ2-2,TRBD2,TRBV4-2,TGTGCCAGCAGCCAAGAAATTTCGGCGACTAGCGAGACCGGGGAGCTGTTTTTT,CASSQEISATSETGELFF
TRBJ1-1,NA,TRBV23-1,TGCGCCAGCACAACTACTCCGCAGGGTGGCACTGAAGCTTTCTTT,CASTTTPQGGTEAFF
TRBJ1-1,NA,TRBV7-9,TGTGCCAGCAGCCCATGGGACACCTTGAACACTGAAGCTTTCTTT,CASSPWDTLNTEAFF
TRBJ1-1,NA,TRBV10-3,TGTGCCATCAGTGAGAATGGCAGGGTGGGTGAAGCTTTCTTT,CAISENGRVGEAFF
TRBJ2-3,NA,TRBV6-1,TGTGCCAGCAGTGAAGGCAGGGTTGTATCAGATACGCAGTATTTT,CASSEGRVVSDTQYF
TRBJ2-7,TRBD2,TRBV7-2,TGTGCCAGCAGCTCCGGGACTAGCCCTCTGGAGCAGTACTTC,CASSSGTSPLEQYF
TRBJ1-5,NA,TRBV15,TGTGCCACCAGCAGAGACCCTCATCAGCCCCAGCATTTT,CATSRDPHQPQHF
TRBJ2-2,NA,TRBV7-9,TGTGCCAGCAGCTTAACTGGGGCTGTGACCGGGGAGCTGTTTTTT,CASSLTGAVTGELFF
TRBJ1-5,NA,TRBV6-6,TGTGCCAGCACGGGAACGAGGAGAGGGATTCCGTCGCCCCAGCATTTT,CASTGTRRGIPSPQHF
TRBJ2-7,TRBD2,TRBV6-6,TGTGCCAGCGTACGGGCTCCTCGGGAGGACGAGCAGTACTTC,CASVRAPREDEQYF
TRBJ1-1,NA,TRBV6-1,TGTGCCAGCAGTGAATCGGGGTGGATTGAAGCTTTCTTT,CASSESGWIEAFF
TRBJ2-1,TRBD2,TRBV27,TGTGCCAGCAGTTTAGTTAGCGGGAGGCTGTACAATGAGCAGTTCTTC,CASSLVSGRLYNEQFF
TRBJ2-7,NA,TRBV4-3,TGCGCCAGCAGCCAAACAATTGGGGGGGCAGGAGACGAGCAGTACTTC,CASSQTIGGAGDEQYF
TRBJ1-5,NA,TRBV7-2,TGTGCCAGCAGCTTAGGCCTAGGGTCGGGGCAGCCCCAGCATTTT,CASSLGLGSGQPQHF